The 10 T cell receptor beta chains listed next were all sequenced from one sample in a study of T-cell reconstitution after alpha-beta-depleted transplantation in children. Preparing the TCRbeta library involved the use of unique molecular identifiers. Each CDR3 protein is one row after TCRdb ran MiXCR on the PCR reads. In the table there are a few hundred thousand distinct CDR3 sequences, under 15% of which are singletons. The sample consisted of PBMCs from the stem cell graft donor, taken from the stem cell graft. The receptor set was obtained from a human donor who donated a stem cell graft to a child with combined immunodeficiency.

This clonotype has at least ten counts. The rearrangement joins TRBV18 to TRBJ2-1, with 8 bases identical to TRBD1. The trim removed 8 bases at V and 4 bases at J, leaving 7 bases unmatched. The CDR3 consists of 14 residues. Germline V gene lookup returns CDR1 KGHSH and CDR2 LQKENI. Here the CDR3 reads CASSPGTGYNEQFF. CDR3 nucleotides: TGTGCCAGCAGCCCGGGGACAGGATACAATGAGCAGTTCTTC.

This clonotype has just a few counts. For the CDR3, the DNA is TGTGCCAGCAGTGGGACTTCGACCTACGAGCAGTACTTC. Its protein is CASSGTSTYEQYF. This chain uses TRBV2 with TRBJ2-7; D is perhaps TRBD2 (5 bases). Trimming took off 4 bases at V and 2 bases at J, with 9 bases between the two ends. Germline V gene lookup returns CDR1 SNHLY and CDR2 FYNNEI. CDR3 length: 13 amino acids.

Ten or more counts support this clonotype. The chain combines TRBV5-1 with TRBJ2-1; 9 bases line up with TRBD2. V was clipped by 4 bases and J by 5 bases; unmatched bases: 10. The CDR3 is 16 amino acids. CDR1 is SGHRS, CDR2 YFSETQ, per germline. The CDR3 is CASSRRDSGSHNEQFF. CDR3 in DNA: TGCGCCAGCAGCCGCCGGGATAGCGGGAGTCACAATGAGCAGTTCTTC.

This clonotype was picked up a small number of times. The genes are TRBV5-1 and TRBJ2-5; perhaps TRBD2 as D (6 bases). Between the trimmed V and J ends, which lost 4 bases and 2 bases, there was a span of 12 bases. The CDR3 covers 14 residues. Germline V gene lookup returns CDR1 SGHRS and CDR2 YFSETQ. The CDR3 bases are TGCGCCAGCAGCAGCCGGGGGTCACAAGAGACCCAGTACTTC. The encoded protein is CASSSRGSQETQYF.

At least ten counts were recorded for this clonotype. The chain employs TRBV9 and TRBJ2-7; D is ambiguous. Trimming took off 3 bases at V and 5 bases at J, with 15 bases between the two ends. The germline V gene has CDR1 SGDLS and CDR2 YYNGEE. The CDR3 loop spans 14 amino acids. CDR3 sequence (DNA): TGTGCCAGCAGCGGCGGTTCGCTAAGGCACGAGCAGTACTTC. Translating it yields CASSGGSLRHEQYF.

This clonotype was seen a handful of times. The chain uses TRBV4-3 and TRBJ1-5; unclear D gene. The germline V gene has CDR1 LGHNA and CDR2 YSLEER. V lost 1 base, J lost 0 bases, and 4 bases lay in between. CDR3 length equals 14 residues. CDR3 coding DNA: TGCGCCAGCAGCCAAGGTATTAGCAATCAGCCCCAGCATTTT. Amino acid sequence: CASSQGISNQPQHF.

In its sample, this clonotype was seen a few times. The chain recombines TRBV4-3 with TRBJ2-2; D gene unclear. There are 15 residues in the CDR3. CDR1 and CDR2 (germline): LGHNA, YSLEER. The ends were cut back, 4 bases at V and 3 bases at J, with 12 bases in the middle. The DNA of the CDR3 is TGCGCCAGCAGCCCCGGCGAAGGGTACACCGGGGAGCTGTTTTTT. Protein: CASSPGEGYTGELFF.

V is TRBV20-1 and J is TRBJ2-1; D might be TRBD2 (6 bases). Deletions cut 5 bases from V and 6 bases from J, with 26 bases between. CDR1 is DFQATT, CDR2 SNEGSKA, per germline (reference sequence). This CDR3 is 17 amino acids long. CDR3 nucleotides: TGCAGTGCTCGCGCCCGGGGCAGGGAGCGGGTGGTCAATGAGCAGTTCTTC. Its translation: CSARARGRERVVNEQFF.

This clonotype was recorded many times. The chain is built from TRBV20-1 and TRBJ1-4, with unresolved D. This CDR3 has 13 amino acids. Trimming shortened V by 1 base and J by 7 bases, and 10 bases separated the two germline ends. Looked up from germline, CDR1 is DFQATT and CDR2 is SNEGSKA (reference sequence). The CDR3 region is CSARARVIEKLFF. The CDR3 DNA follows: TGCAGTGCTAGAGCTCGGGTAATTGAAAAACTGTTTTTT.

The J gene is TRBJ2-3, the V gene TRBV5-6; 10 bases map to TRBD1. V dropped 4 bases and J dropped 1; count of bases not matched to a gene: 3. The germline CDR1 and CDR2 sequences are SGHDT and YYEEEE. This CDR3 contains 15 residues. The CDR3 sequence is CASSAGTGGTDTQYF. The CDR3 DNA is TGTGCCAGCAGCGCAGGGACAGGGGGCACAGATACGCAGTATTTT.